The next 29 T cell receptor beta chains were all read from a single sample in a study of blood T cell repertoires in COVID-19. Measured with immunoSEQ multiplex PCR; TCRdb has only the in-frame clones, and not every one. The sample has roughly 64,000 clones, roughly 78% seen once. Material for sequencing was peripheral blood. The receptors stem from a man aged 55 to 69 with COVID-19, enrolled during active disease.

In the case of this clone: A read error may produce the germline difference seen at one junction end. This chain links TRBV20-1 with TRBJ2-7, with 8 bases lining up with TRBD1. Per the germline V gene, CDR1 is DFQATT and CDR2 is SNEGSKA (reference sequence). The CDR3 length is 11 residues. The CDR3 coding sequence is TGCAGTGCTGGGGGGCGGGACAGGCCAAACTTC. Translation: CSAGGRDRPNF.

This clone was detected only a few times. The rearrangement uses TRBV11-2 and TRBJ2-5; maybe TRBD2 (5 bases). CDR1 SGHAT and CDR2 FQNNGV come from the germline V gene. The V and J ends lost 5 bases and 1 base respectively, with 17 bases between them. The CDR3 length is 16 residues. Here the CDR3 DNA reads TGTGCCAGCAGCCCCTTTTTCGGAGGCGGCCAAGAGACCCAGTACTTC. As protein: CASSPFFGGGQETQYF.

The chain links TRBV9 to TRBJ2-1; D possibly corresponds to TRBD1 (5 bases). Trimming took off 0 bases at V and 4 bases at J, with 5 bases between the two ends. Germline V gene sequence: CDR1 SGDLS, CDR2 YYNGEE. CDR3 length: 13 amino acids. CDR3 sequence: CASSVGQYNEQFF. The CDR3 nucleotides are TGTGCCAGCAGCGTAGGACAGTACAATGAGCAGTTCTTC. The whole variable domain, remainder taken from reference TRBV9 and TRBJ2-1, is DSGVTQTPKHLITATGQRVTLRCSPRSGDLSVYWYQQSLDQGLQFLIQYYNGEERAKGNILERFSAQQFPDLHSELNLSSLELGDSALYFCASSVGQYNEQFFGPGTRLTVL.

The gene calls are TRBV6-6 and TRBJ2-1, with 12 bases aligning to TRBD2. The trim removed 7 bases at V and 8 bases at J, leaving 6 bases unmatched. Germline CDR1 is MNHNY and CDR2 is SVGAGI (reference sequence). There are 14 residues in the CDR3. The CDR3 sequence is CASTRTSGIHEQFF. The CDR3 nucleotides are TGTGCCAGCACCAGGACTAGCGGGATTCATGAGCAGTTCTTC.

This clone was seen only once. The chain links TRBV7-9 to TRBJ1-2; TRBD1 agrees at 11 bases. The CDR3 contains 14 residues. The trim removed 3 bases at V and 7 bases at J, leaving 4 bases unmatched. The V gene's germline CDR1 is SEHNR and CDR2 FQNEAQ (reference sequence). CDR3 protein: CASSLDRGQFGYTF. The DNA for the CDR3 is TGTGCCAGCAGCTTGGACAGGGGGCAATTTGGCTACACCTTC.

V gene TRBV29-1 combines with J gene TRBJ1-2; 9 nucleotides line up with TRBD1. Trimming at V came to 4 bases and at J to 3 bases, leaving 15 bases not matched to a gene. The CDR3 has 17 amino acids. CDR1 and CDR2 (germline): SQVTM, ANQGSEA. CDR3 nucleotides: TGCAGCGTTGCAATTGCGGGACAGGGACTACTCCACTATGGCTACACCTTC. It yields the protein CSVAIAGQGLLHYGYTF.

This chain connects TRBV5-1 to TRBJ2-5, with TRBD2 matching over 8 bases. In germline, CDR1 is SGHRS, CDR2 YFSETQ. The trim removed 2 bases at V and 5 bases at J, leaving 2 bases unmatched. The length of the CDR3 is 13 residues. Here the CDR3 DNA reads TGCGCCAGCAGCTTTTCTAGCGGGGAGACCCAGTACTTC. This gives the protein CASSFSSGETQYF. The variable domain in full, with the rest retrieved from reference TRBV5-1 and TRBJ2-5, is KAGVTQTPRYLIKTRGQQVTLSCSPISGHRSVSWYQQTPGQGLQFLFEYFSETQRNKGNFPGRFSGRQFSNSRSEMNVSTLELGDSALYLCASSFSSGETQYFGPGTRLLVL.

The chain joins TRBV1 to TRBJ2-7; TRBD2 was called by the table and not checked on the DNA. TRBV1 is reported as a pseudogene. The length of the CDR3 is 15 residues. The CDR3: CTSSLPGLAGDEQYF. CDR3 sequence (DNA): TGCACCAGCAGCCTCCCGGGACTAGCGGGAGACGAGCAGTACTTC.

This clone was counted a few times. The V gene is TRBV9, the J gene TRBJ2-2, with 10 bases identical to TRBD2. Germline values: CDR1 SGDLS, CDR2 YYNGEE. Trimming at V came to 6 bases and at J to 7 bases, leaving 6 bases not matched to a gene. The CDR3 extends over 14 amino acids. CDR3 sequence: CASNSGRVVGELFF. The CDR3 nucleotides are TGTGCCAGCAACAGCGGGAGGGTGGTCGGGGAGCTGTTTTTT.

This clone has only one observation. This chain joins TRBV7-7 and TRBJ2-5; D remains unclear. From germline, CDR1 is SSHAT and CDR2 FNYEAQ (reference sequence). The V and J ends lost 1 base and 5 bases respectively, with 8 bases between them. This CDR3 is built from 13 residues. Here the CDR3 DNA reads TGTGCCAGCAGCTTAGAGCGTGGGGAGACCCAGTACTTC. Protein: CASSLERGETQYF.

The V and J genes are TRBV12-3 or TRBV12-4 and TRBJ2-3; D is ambiguous. The CDR3 totals 12 residues. V shed 3 bases and J shed 5 bases, with 6 bases lying between them. This CDR3 is CASSFGRDTQYF. The DNA for the CDR3 is TGTGCCAGCAGTTTCGGTCGAGATACGCAGTATTTT.

For the CDR3, the DNA is TGTGCCACCCACACAACTAGCGGGGGTTCCGCCGATACGCAGTATTTT. Its protein product is CATHTTSGGSADTQYF. The chain recombines TRBV28 with TRBJ2-3, with TRBD2 matching over 11 bases. The trim removed 10 bases at V and 6 bases at J, leaving 15 bases unmatched. Germline V gene data show CDR1 as MDHEN and CDR2 as SYDVKM. The CDR3 loop spans 16 amino acids.

The chain joins TRBV5-5 to TRBJ1-3; D call uncertain. The CDR3 has 16 amino acids. Germline CDR1 and CDR2: SGHKS and YYEKEE (reference sequence). Trimming took off 1 base at V and 4 bases at J, with 15 bases between the two ends. The CDR3 region has the DNA TGTGCCAGCAGCTTGTGGCAGAACCCCATGGGAAACACCATATATTTT. This codes for CASSLWQNPMGNTIYF.

In its sample, this clone was seen a few times. The V gene is TRBV6-5, the J gene TRBJ1-2, with D hard to call. Per germline, CDR1 MNHEY and CDR2 SVGAGI. V was cut by 6 bases and J by 7 bases, with 15 bases left in between. CDR3 size: 13 residues. The CDR3 region is CASSATVTSGYTF. The CDR3 region has the DNA TGTGCCAGCAGCGCTACGGTCACGTCTGGCTACACCTTC.

The rearrangement uses TRBV7-3 and TRBJ2-2; unclear D gene. This CDR3 comprises 13 residues. V lost 2 bases, J lost 7 bases, and 8 bases lay in between. Looked up from germline, CDR1 is SGHTA and CDR2 is FQGTGA. The CDR3 region is CASSLSVDGELFF. The CDR3 DNA follows: TGTGCCAGCAGCTTATCGGTCGACGGGGAGCTGTTTTTT.

This clone was detected only once. The chain employs TRBV25-1 and TRBJ2-5; 8 bases match TRBD2. The junction had 9 bases not matched to a gene; V was cut back by 3 bases and J by 3 bases. Germline values: CDR1 MGHDK, CDR2 SYGVNS. The CDR3 extends over 16 amino acids. The CDR3 sequence is CASSDGGGGRKETQYF. CDR3 nucleotides: TGTGCCAGCAGTGATGGCGGCGGGGGGAGAAAAGAGACCCAGTACTTC.

The rearrangement joins TRBV5-1 to TRBJ1-1; 8 bases align to TRBD1. CDR3 size: 15 residues. In germline, CDR1 is SGHRS, CDR2 YFSETQ. The V gene end was trimmed by 3 bases and the J gene end by 0 bases; junction bases not matched to a gene: 4. The chain's CDR3 is CASSWTGIMNTEAFF. The CDR3 bases are TGCGCCAGCAGCTGGACAGGGATCATGAACACTGAAGCTTTCTTT.

The chain recombines TRBV2 with TRBJ2-3; 12 bases line up with TRBD2. V shed 5 bases and J 3 bases; nucleotides not matched to a gene: 6. The CDR3 contains 16 residues. Germline assignment: CDR1 SNHLY and CDR2 FYNNEI. CDR3 sequence (DNA): TGTGCCAGCAGTCGGCTTCTAGCGGGGGGGACAGATACGCAGTATTTT. It codes for CASSRLLAGGTDTQYF.

CDR3 sequence (DNA): TGTGCCAACCCCGGCAGGGTTTATGGCTACACCTTC. This encodes CANPGRVYGYTF. The chain couples TRBV11-3 to TRBJ1-2, with D possibly matching TRBD1 (5 bases). V gave up 10 bases and J gave up 5 bases, with 14 bases separating them. From germline, CDR1 is SGHNT and CDR2 YENEEA. CDR3 length: 12 residues. Looking up the rest from reference TRBV11-3 and TRBJ1-2 gives the full variable domain: EAGVVQSPRYKIIEKKQPVAFWCNPISGHNTLYWYLQNLGQGPELLIRYENEEAVDDSQLPKDRFSAERLKGVDSTLKIQPAELGDSAVYLCANPGRVYGYTFGSGTRLTVV.

The chain couples TRBV14 to TRBJ2-1, with 7 bases identical to TRBD1. The CDR3 is made up of 15 amino acids. Germline CDR1 SGHDN, CDR2 FVKESK. The junction had 7 bases not matched to a gene; V was cut back by 4 bases and J by 4 bases. CDR3 sequence: CASSRTRGPYNEQFF. As DNA, the CDR3 is TGTGCCAGCAGCCGTACAAGGGGGCCATACAATGAGCAGTTCTTC.

The rearrangement joins TRBV11-2 to TRBJ1-2; D possibly corresponds to TRBD1 (6 bases). The V end was cut by 8 bases, the J end by 3 bases, with 16 bases between. CDR3 length: 14 residues. Germline loops: CDR1 SGHAT, CDR2 FQNNGV. CDR3 sequence (DNA): TGTGCCAGCCACCGATGGGGGCGAGACTATGGCTACACCTTC. Encoded protein: CASHRWGRDYGYTF.

The V gene is TRBV28, the J gene TRBJ2-3, with TRBD2 identical over 8 bases. The CDR3 covers 16 residues. Germline V gene data show CDR1 as MDHEN and CDR2 as SYDVKM. V shed 1 base and J 1 base; nucleotides not matched to a gene: 4. The CDR3 bases are TGTGCCAGCAGTTTATATCCAGCGGGGGGCACAGATACGCAGTATTTT. Its protein product is CASSLYPAGGTDTQYF.

The chain is built from TRBV30 and TRBJ1-2; 10 nucleotides line up with TRBD1. Trimming took 0 bases from V and 4 from J; bases not matched to a gene: 5. This CDR3 region has 15 residues. Germline loops: CDR1 GTSNPN, CDR2 SVGIG (reference sequence). The CDR3 reads CAWSVGQGDVYGYTF. The CDR3 nucleotides read TGTGCCTGGAGTGTAGGACAGGGGGATGTCTATGGCTACACCTTC.

This clone occurred a few times. The rearrangement joins TRBV14 to TRBJ2-7; 7 bases line up with TRBD1. This CDR3 region has 14 residues. CDR1 is SGHDN and CDR2 is FVKESK in the germline V gene. The J segment lost 7 bases and the V segment lost 1 base, leaving 7 bases of the junction unmatched. The CDR3 loop reads CASSQGAGGYEQYF. The CDR3 coding sequence is TGTGCCAGCAGCCAAGGTGCAGGGGGTTATGAGCAGTACTTC.

V usage is TRBV9 and J usage is TRBJ2-1; 8 positions agree with TRBD1. The J segment lost 4 bases and the V segment lost 4 bases, leaving 10 bases of the junction unmatched. The length of the CDR3 is 16 residues. Germline lookup yields CDR1 SGDLS and CDR2 YYNGEE. The CDR3 DNA is TGTGCCAGCAGCACCCGCGGGCAGGGGGCATACAATGAGCAGTTCTTC. It encodes CASSTRGQGAYNEQFF.

J is TRBJ2-3 and V is TRBV3-1 (or the pseudogene TRBV3-2), with 8 positions matching TRBD1. The CDR3 contains 19 residues. In germline, CDR1 is LGHDT, CDR2 YNNKEL (reference sequence). With V trimmed by 4 bases and J by 2 bases, 17 bases remained unmatched. CDR3 DNA sequence: TGTGCCAGCAGCCCCCAACGCAGACAGGGGTCGACTTTCACAGATACGCAGTATTTT. Translation gives CASSPQRRQGSTFTDTQYF.

This clone appeared a few times. This chain links TRBV19 with TRBJ2-7; D may be TRBD1 (6 bases). Germline CDR1 reads LNHDA; CDR2 reads SQIVND (reference sequence). V shed 5 bases and J shed 0 bases, with 14 bases lying between them. The CDR3 covers 15 residues. The CDR3 DNA sequence: TGTGCCAGTAGTTCCTCAGGGGAGACCTCCTACGAGCAGTACTTC. It translates to CASSSSGETSYEQYF.

The V call is TRBV5-1, the J call TRBJ2-1; D possibly corresponds to TRBD2 (6 bases). In germline, CDR1 is SGHRS, CDR2 YFSETQ. V shed 0 bases and J shed 8 bases, with 9 bases lying between them. The CDR3 extends over 13 amino acids. CDR3 amino acids: CASSLGGEHEQFF. CDR3 sequence (DNA): TGCGCCAGCAGCTTGGGGGGGGAACATGAGCAGTTCTTC.

In its sample, this clone was seen once. J is TRBJ2-5 and V is TRBV6-5; D remains unclear. CDR1 is MNHEY, CDR2 SVGAGI, per germline. The ends were cut back, 3 bases at V and 3 bases at J, with 14 bases in the middle. The CDR3 is 15 amino acids. CDR3 sequence: CASSYQQDTKETQYF. The CDR3 coding sequence is TGTGCCAGCAGTTATCAACAAGACACCAAAGAGACCCAGTACTTC.